This TCR beta chain was captured by sequencing in a study of response to subunit inactivated influenza vaccine. Whole-study findings and limits: Every seasonal influenza vaccination brings in few new T cells, the authors suggested.

V was clipped by 2 bases and J by 8 bases, with 18 bases between them. Germline-derived CDR1 and CDR2 are MGHDK and SYGVNS. The CDR3 is 16 amino acids. TCRdb fed the RT-PCR reads into MiXCR, producing one record per CDR3 protein. The sample holds hundreds of thousands of distinct CDR3 sequences, 12% to 15% seen once. In its sample, this clonotype was seen a few times. Its antigen is as yet unknown. V is TRBV25-1 and J is TRBJ1-4; D may be TRBD1 (6 bases). The TCR sequence derives from a man aged 45-65 years who received an inactivated influenza vaccine. The sample here was PBMCs from blood, taken 14 to 15 days before vaccination. For the CDR3, the DNA is TGTGCCAGCAGTGAAGCTGGGGGGCCCGTGAGGGAAAAACTGTTTTTT. Residues: CASSEAGGPVREKLFF.